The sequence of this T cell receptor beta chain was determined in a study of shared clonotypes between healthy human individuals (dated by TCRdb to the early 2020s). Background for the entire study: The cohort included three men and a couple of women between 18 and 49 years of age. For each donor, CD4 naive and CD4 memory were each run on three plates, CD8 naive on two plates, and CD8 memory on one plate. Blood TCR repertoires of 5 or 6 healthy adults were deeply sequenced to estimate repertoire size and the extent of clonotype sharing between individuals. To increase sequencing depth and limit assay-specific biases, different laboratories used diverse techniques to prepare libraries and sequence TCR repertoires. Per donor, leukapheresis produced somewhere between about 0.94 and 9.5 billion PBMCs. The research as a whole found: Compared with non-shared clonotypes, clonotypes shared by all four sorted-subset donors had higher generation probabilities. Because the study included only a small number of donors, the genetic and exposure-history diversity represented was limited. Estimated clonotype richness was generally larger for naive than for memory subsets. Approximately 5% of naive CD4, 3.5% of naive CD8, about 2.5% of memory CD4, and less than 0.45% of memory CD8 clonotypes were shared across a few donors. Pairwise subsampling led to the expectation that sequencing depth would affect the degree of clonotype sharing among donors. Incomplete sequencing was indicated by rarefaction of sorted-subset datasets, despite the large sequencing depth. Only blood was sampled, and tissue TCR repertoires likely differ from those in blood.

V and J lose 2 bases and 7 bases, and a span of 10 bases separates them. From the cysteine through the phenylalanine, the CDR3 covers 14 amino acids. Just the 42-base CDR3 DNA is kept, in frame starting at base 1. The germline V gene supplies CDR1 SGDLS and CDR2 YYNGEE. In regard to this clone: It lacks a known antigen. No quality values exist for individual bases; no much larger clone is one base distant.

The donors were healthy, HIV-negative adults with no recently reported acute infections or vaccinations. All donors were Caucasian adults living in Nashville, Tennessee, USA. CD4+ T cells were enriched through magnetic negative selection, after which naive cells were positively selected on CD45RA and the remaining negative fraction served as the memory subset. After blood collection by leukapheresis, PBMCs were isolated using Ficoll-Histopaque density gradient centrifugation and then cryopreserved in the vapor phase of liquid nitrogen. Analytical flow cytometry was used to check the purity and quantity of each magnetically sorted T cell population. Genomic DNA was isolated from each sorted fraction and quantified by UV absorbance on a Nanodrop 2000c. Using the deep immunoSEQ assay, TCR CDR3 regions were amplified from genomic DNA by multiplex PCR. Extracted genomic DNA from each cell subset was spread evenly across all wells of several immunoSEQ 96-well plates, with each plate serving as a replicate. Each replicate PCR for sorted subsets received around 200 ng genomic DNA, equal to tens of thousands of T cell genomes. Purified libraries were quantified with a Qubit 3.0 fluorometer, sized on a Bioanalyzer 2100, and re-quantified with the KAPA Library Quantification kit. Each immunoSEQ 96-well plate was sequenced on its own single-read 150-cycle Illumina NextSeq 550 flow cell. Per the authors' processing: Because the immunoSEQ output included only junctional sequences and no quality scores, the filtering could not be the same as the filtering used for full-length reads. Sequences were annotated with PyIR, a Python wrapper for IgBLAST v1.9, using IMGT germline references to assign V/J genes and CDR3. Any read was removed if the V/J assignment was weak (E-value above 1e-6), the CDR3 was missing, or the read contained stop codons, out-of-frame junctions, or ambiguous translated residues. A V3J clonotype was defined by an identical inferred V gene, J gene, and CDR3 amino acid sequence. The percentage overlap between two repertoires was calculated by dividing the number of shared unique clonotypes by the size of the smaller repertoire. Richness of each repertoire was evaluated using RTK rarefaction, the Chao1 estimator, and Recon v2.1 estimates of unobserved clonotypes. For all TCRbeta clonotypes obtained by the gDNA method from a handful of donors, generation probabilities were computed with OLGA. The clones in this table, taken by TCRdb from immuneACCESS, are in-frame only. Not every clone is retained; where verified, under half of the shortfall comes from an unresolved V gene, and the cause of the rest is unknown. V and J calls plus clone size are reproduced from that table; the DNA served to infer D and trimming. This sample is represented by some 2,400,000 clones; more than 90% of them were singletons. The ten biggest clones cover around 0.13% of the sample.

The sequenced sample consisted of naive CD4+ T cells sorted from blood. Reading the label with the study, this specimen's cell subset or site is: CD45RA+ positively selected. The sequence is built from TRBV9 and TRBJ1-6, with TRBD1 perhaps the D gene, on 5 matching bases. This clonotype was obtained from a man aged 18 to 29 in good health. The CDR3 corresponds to CASSVDSANSPLHF. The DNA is TGTGCCAGCAGCGTTGACAGCGCAAATTCACCCCTCCACTTT.